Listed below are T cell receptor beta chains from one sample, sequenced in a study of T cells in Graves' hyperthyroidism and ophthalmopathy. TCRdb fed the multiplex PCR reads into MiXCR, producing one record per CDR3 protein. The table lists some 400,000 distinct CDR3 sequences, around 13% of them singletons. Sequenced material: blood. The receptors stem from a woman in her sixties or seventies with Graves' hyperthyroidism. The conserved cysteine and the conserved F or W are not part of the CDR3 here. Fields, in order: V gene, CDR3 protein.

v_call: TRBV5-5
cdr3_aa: ASGGLRRGYT

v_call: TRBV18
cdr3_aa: ASSPSGTGALYEQY

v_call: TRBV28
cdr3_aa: ASSLNNMGRGTVTYEQY

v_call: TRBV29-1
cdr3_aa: SVAESNSNQPQH

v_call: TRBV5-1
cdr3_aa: ASSSQGLNEQF

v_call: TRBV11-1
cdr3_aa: ASSLGNLDEQF

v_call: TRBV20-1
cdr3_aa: SAREDDGYT

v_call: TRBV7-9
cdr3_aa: ASSWGRNTGELF

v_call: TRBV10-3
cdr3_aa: AISERTSGRAPSSYNEQF

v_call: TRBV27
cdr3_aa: ASSSQGLAKNIQY

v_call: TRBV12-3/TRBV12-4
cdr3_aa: ASSLGGWTVGADTQY

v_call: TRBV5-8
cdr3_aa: ASSFTEQY

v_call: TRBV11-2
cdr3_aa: ASSLAFFSGNTIY

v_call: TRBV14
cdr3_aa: ASSQAAGTSGSYEQY

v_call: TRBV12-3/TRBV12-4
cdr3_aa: ASTLAGSYNEQF

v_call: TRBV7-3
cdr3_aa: ASSLGQGSNLGNEQF

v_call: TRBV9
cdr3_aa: ASSVGTYSQAEAF

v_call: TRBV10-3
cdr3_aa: AISEGQVGRPQH

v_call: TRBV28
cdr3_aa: ASNSRGGPGEQY

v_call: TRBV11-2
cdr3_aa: ASSRLEFVQY

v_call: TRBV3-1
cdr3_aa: ASSRGTFLYEQY

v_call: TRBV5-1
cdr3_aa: ASSFTRPENTEAF